This is a list of T cell receptor beta chains from one sample in a study of blood T cell repertoires in COVID-19. Assay used: immunoSEQ multiplex PCR; TCRdb lists only in-frame clones, some missing. The table includes approximately 94,000 clones, almost 80% detected once. Sequencing used peripheral blood. All receptors come from a woman aged 70-85 years with acute or convalescent COVID-19. CDR3s include the opening cysteine and the closing phenylalanine or tryptophan. The D gene is left open where the match is weak. Expanded clones are given a class, and other clones once, few, many or no size at all.

CDR3	DNA	V	J	D	size
CASSSRQGKFQPQHF	TGTGCCAGCAGTTCGCGACAGGGGAAATTTCAGCCCCAGCATTTT	TRBV6-2/TRBV6-3	TRBJ1-5	TRBD1	NA
CASTPRETGNTEAFF	TGTGCCAGCACCCCGAGGGAGACAGGGAACACTGAAGCTTTCTTT	TRBV7-9	TRBJ1-1	NA	few
CASSLVRNYGYTF	TGTGCCAGCAGTTTGGTCAGAAACTATGGCTACACCTTC	TRBV6-5	TRBJ1-2	NA	NA
CSAQRVLAGALNQETQYF	TGCAGCGCCCAGAGGGTCCTAGCGGGGGCCCTAAACCAAGAGACCCAGTACTTC	TRBV29-1	TRBJ2-5	TRBD2	NA
CASSRQVKETQYF	TGTGCCAGCAGTAGGCAGGTTAAAGAGACCCAGTACTTC	TRBV27	TRBJ2-5	NA	NA
CASSKLTGGGSPLHF	TGTGCCAGCAGTAAACTAACAGGGGGCGGTTCACCCCTCCACTTT	TRBV27	TRBJ1-6	TRBD1	few
CASSPTTSSVEQFF	TGTGCCAGCAGTCCTACTACTAGCTCCGTGGAGCAGTTCTTC	TRBV7-9	TRBJ2-1	NA	NA
CASSPGGAAEAFF	TGTGCCAGCTCGCCCGGCGGCGCGGCTGAAGCTTTCTTT	TRBV18	TRBJ1-1	NA	NA
CASSQGVRGPNTGELFF	TGCGCCAGCAGCCAAGGGGTGAGAGGGCCTAACACCGGGGAGCTGTTTTTT	TRBV4-3	TRBJ2-2	NA	NA
CASSLAGTSGGYNEQFF	TGTGCCAGCAGCTTGGCAGGGACTAGCGGGGGATACAATGAGCAGTTCTTC	TRBV11-2	TRBJ2-1	TRBD2	NA
CASRYRGLNTEAFF	TGTGCCAGCAGATACAGGGGCCTGAACACTGAAGCTTTCTTT	TRBV6-5	TRBJ1-1	TRBD1	NA
CASSPSGKSTEAFF	TGTGCCAGCAGCCCGTCGGGAAAAAGCACTGAAGCTTTCTTT	TRBV7-3	TRBJ1-1	NA	NA
CASSQGSGGAYGANVLTF	TGTGCCAGCAGCCAAGGCTCCGGGGGGGCATATGGGGCCAACGTCCTGACTTTC	TRBV4-2	TRBJ2-6	TRBD2	NA
CASSVYGGTGELFF	TGTGCCAGCAGCGTTTATGGGGGGACCGGGGAGCTGTTTTTT	TRBV9	TRBJ2-2	NA	NA
CARSSPPRTTKDTEAFF	TGTGCCAGAAGCTCGCCCCCCCGGACAACAAAGGACACTGAAGCTTTCTTT	TRBV7-5	TRBJ1-1	NA	NA
CASRPSTGDEEKLFF	TGTGCCAGCAGACCCTCGACAGGGGATGAAGAAAAACTGTTTTTT	TRBV6-5	TRBJ1-4	TRBD1	NA
CASSYIRAGGNNEQFF	TGTGCCAGCAGTTACATCCGAGCGGGGGGGAACAATGAGCAGTTCTTC	TRBV6-5	TRBJ2-1	TRBD2	NA
CAWATSGTDTQYF	TGTGCCTGGGCGACTAGCGGAACAGATACGCAGTATTTT	TRBV30	TRBJ2-3	TRBD2	NA
CASSLFQGAGELFF	TGCGCCAGCAGCTTGTTCCAGGGTGCCGGGGAGCTGTTTTTT	TRBV5-1	TRBJ2-2	NA	few
CASSWIDRTNGYTF	TGTGCCAGCAGTTGGATCGACAGGACCAATGGCTACACCTTC	TRBV6-5	TRBJ1-2	NA	NA
CASSPMTGEDNEQFF	TGTGCCAGCAGCCCGATGACAGGGGAGGACAATGAGCAGTTCTTC	TRBV3-1/TRBV3-2	TRBJ2-1	TRBD1	few
CATSDSYRSEAFF	TGTGCCACCAGTGATTCATACAGGAGTGAAGCTTTCTTT	TRBV24-1	TRBJ1-1	NA	NA
CASSGRGGPTDTQYF	TGTGCCAGCAGCGGTAGAGGGGGACCCACAGATACGCAGTATTTT	TRBV9	TRBJ2-3	NA	NA
CASSLAGVLGTDTQYF	TGTGCCAGCAGCTTGGCCGGGGTATTAGGAACAGATACGCAGTATTTT	TRBV5-5	TRBJ2-3	NA	NA
CASSGSGGYQPQHF	TGTGCCAGCAGCGGGTCGGGAGGGTATCAGCCCCAGCATTTT	TRBV6-5	TRBJ1-5	NA	NA
CASEWTGGYGYTF	TGTGCCAGCGAGTGGACAGGGGGGTATGGCTACACCTTC	TRBV3-1/TRBV3-2	TRBJ1-2	TRBD1	NA
CAYKGGGHGDTQYF	TGTGCCTACAAGGGGGGGGGCCATGGAGATACGCAGTATTTT	TRBV30	TRBJ2-3	NA	NA
CASGPTRYEQYF	TGTGCCAGCGGCCCCACCAGGTACGAGCAGTACTTC	TRBV27	TRBJ2-7	NA	NA
CASSTRYGYTF	TGTGCCAGTAGTACTCGCTATGGCTACACCTTC	TRBV19	TRBJ1-2	NA	NA
CASTEQGQSTAFF	TGTGCCAGCACCGAGCAGGGTCAATCTACGGCTTTCTTT	TRBV7-2	TRBJ1-1	NA	NA
CASSTTGPYEQYF	TGTGCCAGCAGCACGACAGGGCCCTACGAGCAGTACTTC	TRBV7-9	TRBJ2-7	TRBD1	NA
CATSDLQTGDTGELFF	TGTGCCACCAGTGATTTGCAGACAGGGGACACCGGGGAGCTGTTTTTT	TRBV24-1	TRBJ2-2	TRBD1	NA
CASRDRGGTEAFF	TGTGCCAGCCGGGACAGGGGGGGCACTGAAGCTTTCTTT	TRBV7-9	TRBJ1-1	TRBD1	once
CAWRETGTAYF	TGTGCCTGGAGAGAGACCGGGACAGCGTATTTT	TRBV30	TRBJ2-3	TRBD1	NA
CASSARQGDSPLHF	TGTGCCAGCAGCGCCCGACAGGGGGATTCACCCCTCCACTTT	TRBV9	TRBJ1-6	TRBD1	NA
CASKKGQAREKLFF	TGTGCCAGTAAAAAGGGGCAGGCACGCGAAAAACTGTTTTTT	TRBV19	TRBJ1-4	NA	NA
CASSQDYSGANVLTF	TGTGCCAGCAGCCAAGACTACTCTGGGGCCAACGTCCTGACTTTC	TRBV3-1/TRBV3-2	TRBJ2-6	NA	NA
CAGVAGAPNEQFF	TGTGCCGGCGTAGCGGGGGCCCCGAATGAGCAGTTCTTC	TRBV19	TRBJ2-1	TRBD2	NA
CATSDEAHYGYTF	TGTGCCACCAGTGATGAGGCACACTATGGCTACACCTTC	TRBV24-1	TRBJ1-2	NA	NA
CASSLKPNTGELFF	TGTGCCAGCAGTTTAAAGCCGAACACCGGGGAGCTGTTTTTT	TRBV27	TRBJ2-2	NA	NA
CASSPGTDYSPLHF	TGTGCCAGCAGCCCGGGAACGGATTATTCACCCCTCCACTTT	TRBV9	TRBJ1-6	NA	NA
CASSLDRGWPTEAFF	TGTGCCAGCAGCTTAGACAGGGGTTGGCCCACTGAAGCTTTCTTT	TRBV7-9	TRBJ1-1	TRBD1	NA
CASSPTRDRDMRGYTF	TGTGCCAGCAGCCCAACCCGGGACAGGGATATGCGTGGCTACACCTTC	TRBV5-6	TRBJ1-2	TRBD1	NA
CASSQSRGLGGNTIYF	TGTGCCAGCTCCCAGAGTCGAGGGCTTGGTGGAAACACCATATATTTT	TRBV18	TRBJ1-3	NA	NA
CASSLPGRFSPLHF	TGTGCCAGCAGCCTCCCCGGTCGCTTTTCACCCCTCCACTTT	TRBV11-2	TRBJ1-6	NA	NA
CASSPTGDTGELFF	TGTGCCAGCAGTCCTACAGGGGACACCGGGGAGCTGTTTTTT	TRBV28	TRBJ2-2	TRBD1	NA
CASSSGERGGYTF	TGTGCCAGCAGCTCAGGGGAGAGGGGTGGCTACACCTTC	TRBV27	TRBJ1-2	NA	NA